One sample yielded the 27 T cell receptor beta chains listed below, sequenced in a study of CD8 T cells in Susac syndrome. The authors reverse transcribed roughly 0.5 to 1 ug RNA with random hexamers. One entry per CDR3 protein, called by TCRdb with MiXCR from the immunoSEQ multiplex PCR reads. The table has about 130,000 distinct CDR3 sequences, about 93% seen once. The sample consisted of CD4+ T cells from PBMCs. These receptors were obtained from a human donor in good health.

CDR3 DNA: TGTGCCAGCAGCCCCCAGGTCACGCCGTATGGCTACACCTTC. Translating it yields CASSPQVTPYGYTF. The chain combines TRBV7-2 with TRBJ1-2, with unresolved D. CDR1 SGHTA and CDR2 FQGNSA come from the germline V gene. V was cut by 5 bases and J by 5 bases, with 15 bases left in between. CDR3 length: 14 amino acids.

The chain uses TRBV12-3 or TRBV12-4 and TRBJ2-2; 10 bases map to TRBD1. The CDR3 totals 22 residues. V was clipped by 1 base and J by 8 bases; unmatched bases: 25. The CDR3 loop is CASSLERVTGLRDRGTTGELFF. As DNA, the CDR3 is TGTGCCAGCAGTTTAGAAAGGGTAACCGGTCTCCGGGACAGGGGCACCACAGGGGAGCTGTTTTTT.

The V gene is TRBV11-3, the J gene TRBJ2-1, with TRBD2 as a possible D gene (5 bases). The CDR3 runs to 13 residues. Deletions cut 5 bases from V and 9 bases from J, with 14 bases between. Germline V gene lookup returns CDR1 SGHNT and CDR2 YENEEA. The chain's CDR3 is CASSAGHRGEQFF. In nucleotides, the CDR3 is TGTGCCAGCAGCGCCGGGCACCGGGGTGAGCAGTTCTTC. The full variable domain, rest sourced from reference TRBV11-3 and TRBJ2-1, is EAGVVQSPRYKIIEKKQPVAFWCNPISGHNTLYWYLQNLGQGPELLIRYENEEAVDDSQLPKDRFSAERLKGVDSTLKIQPAELGDSAVYLCASSAGHRGEQFFGPGTRLTVL.

CDR3 residues: CASSPPSGNTGELFF. The CDR3 DNA is TGTGCCAGCTCACCACCTAGCGGAAACACCGGGGAGCTGTTTTTT. The gene calls are TRBV18 and TRBJ2-2; D is perhaps TRBD2 (6 bases). Germline assignment: CDR1 KGHSH and CDR2 LQKENI. CDR3 length: 15 amino acids. With 0 bases removed from V and 2 bases from J, the gap between germline ends came to 7 bases.

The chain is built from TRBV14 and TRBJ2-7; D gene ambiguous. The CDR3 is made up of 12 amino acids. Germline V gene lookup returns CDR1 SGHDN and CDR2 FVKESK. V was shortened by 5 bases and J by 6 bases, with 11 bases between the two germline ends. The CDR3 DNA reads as TGTGCCAGCAGCGTGGGAAACTTCGAGCAGTACTTC. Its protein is CASSVGNFEQYF.

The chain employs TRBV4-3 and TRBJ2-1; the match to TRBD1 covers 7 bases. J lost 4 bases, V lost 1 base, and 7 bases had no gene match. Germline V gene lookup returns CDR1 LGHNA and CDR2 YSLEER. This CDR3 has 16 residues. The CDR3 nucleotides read TGCGCCAGCAGCCAAGGCGAGGGGGACAGTTACAATGAGCAGTTCTTC. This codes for CASSQGEGDSYNEQFF.

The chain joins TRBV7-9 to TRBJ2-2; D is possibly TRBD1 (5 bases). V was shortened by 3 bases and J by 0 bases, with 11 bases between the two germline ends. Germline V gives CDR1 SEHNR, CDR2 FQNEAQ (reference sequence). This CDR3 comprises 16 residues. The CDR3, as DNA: TGTGCCAGCAGCTTTCGGGCAGGGACGAACACCGGGGAGCTGTTTTTT. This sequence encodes CASSFRAGTNTGELFF.

CDR3 sequence (DNA): TGTGCCAGTAGTATCCGGGGGGACTCCTTTAGCAATCAGCCCCAGCATTTT. Its protein is CASSIRGDSFSNQPQHF. The chain carries TRBV19 and TRBJ1-5; tentatively, D is TRBD1 (5 bases). Trimming pared 3 bases from V and 0 bases from J, leaving 15 bases between. This CDR3 spans 17 amino acids. Germline V gene lookup returns CDR1 LNHDA and CDR2 SQIVND (reference sequence). Combining the CDR3 with reference TRBV19 and TRBJ1-5 gives the whole variable domain DGGITQSPKYLFRKEGQNVTLSCEQNLNHDAMYWYRQDPGQGLRLIYYSQIVNDFQKGDIAEGYSVSREKKESFPLTVTSAQKNPTAFYLCASSIRGDSFSNQPQHFGDGTRLSIL.

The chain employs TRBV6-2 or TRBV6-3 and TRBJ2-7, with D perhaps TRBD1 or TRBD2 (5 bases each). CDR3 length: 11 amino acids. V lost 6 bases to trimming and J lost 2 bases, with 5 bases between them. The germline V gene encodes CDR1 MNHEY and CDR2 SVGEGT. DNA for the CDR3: TGTGCCAGCAGGGGGGCCTACGAGCAGTACTTC. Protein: CASRGAYEQYF.

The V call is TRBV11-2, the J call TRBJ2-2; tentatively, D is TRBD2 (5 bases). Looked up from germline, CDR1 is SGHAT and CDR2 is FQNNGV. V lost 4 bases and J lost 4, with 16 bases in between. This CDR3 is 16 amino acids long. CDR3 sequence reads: CASSSLGGLITGELFF. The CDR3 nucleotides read TGTGCCAGCAGCTCCCTCGGAGGATTGATCACCGGGGAGCTGTTTTTT.

The DNA of the CDR3 is TGTGCTAGTGGTTTGGTGGGGGGGGAAGAGACCCAGTACTTC. This codes for CASGLVGGEETQYF. This chain connects TRBV12-5 to TRBJ2-5; 7 positions match TRBD2. The CDR3 covers 14 residues. Germline CDR1 is LGHNT and CDR2 is FRNRAP. With V trimmed by 0 bases and J by 3 bases, 1 base remained unmatched. Variable domain in full (rest from reference TRBV12-5 and TRBJ2-5): DARVTQTPRHKVTEMGQEVTMRCQPILGHNTVFWYRQTMMQGLELLAYFRNRAPLDDSGMPKDRFSAEMPDATLATLKIQPSEPRDSAVYFCASGLVGGEETQYFGPGTRLLVL.

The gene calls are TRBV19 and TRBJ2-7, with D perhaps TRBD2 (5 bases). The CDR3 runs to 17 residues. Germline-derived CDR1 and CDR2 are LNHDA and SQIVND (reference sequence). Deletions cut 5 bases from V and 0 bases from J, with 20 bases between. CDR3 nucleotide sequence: TGTGCCAGTAGTCCAACCTTTTCGCGGGTCAACTCCTACGAGCAGTACTTC. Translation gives CASSPTFSRVNSYEQYF.

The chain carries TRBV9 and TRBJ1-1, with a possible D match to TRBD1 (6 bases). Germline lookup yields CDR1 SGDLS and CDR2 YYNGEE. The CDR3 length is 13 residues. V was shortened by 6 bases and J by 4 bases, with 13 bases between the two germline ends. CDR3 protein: CASTPRGGTEAFF. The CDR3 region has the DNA TGTGCCAGCACCCCGAGGGGGGGCACTGAAGCTTTCTTT.

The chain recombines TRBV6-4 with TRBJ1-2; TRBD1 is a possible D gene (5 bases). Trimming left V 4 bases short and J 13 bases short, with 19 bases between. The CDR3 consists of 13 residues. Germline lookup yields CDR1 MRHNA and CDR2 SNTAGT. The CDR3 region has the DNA TGTGCCAGCAGTGCGACCGGGGCCCACCCCTTCACCTTC. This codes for CASSATGAHPFTF.

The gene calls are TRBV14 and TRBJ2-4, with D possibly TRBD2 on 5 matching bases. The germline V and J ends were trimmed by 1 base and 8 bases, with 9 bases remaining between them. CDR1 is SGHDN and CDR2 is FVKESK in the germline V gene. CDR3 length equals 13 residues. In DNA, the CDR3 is TGTGCCAGCAGCCAAGCCCCCGGGGACATTCAGTACTTC. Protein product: CASSQAPGDIQYF.

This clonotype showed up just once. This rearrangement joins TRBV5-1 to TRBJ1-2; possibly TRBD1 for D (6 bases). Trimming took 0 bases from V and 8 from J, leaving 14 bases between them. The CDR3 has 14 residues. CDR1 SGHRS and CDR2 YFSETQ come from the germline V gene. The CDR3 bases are TGCGCCAGCAGCTTGGAGGCTGGGGGCGGGGGCTACACCTTC. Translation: CASSLEAGGGGYTF.

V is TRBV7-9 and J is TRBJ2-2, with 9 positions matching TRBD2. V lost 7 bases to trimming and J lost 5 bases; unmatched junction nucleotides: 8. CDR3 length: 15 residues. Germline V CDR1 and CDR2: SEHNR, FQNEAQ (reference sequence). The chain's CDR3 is CASTYSGRRTGELFF. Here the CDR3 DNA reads TGTGCCAGCACCTATAGCGGGAGAAGGACCGGGGAGCTGTTTTTT.

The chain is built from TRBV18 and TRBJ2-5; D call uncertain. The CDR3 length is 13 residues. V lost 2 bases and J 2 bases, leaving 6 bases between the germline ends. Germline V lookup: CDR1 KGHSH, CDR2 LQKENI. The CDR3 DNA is TGTGCCAGCTCACCAGCGGCGCAAGAGACCCAGTACTTC. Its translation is CASSPAAQETQYF. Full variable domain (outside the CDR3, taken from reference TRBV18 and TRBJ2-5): NAGVMQNPRHLVRRRGQEARLRCSPMKGHSHVYWYRQLPEEGLKFMVYLQKENIIDESGMPKERFSAEFPKEGPSILRIQQVVRGDSAAYFCASSPAAQETQYFGPGTRLLVL.

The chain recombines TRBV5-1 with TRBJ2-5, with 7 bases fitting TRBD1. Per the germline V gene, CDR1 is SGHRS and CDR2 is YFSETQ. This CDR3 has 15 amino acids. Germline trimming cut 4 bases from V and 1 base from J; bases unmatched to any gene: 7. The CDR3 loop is CASSILGQVQETQYF. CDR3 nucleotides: TGCGCCAGCAGCATTCTCGGACAGGTCCAAGAGACCCAGTACTTC.

CDR3 sequence reads: CSAPTGKAGELFF. CDR3 nucleotide sequence: TGCAGTGCCCCGACAGGGAAGGCCGGGGAGCTGTTTTTT. The chain is built from TRBV20-1 and TRBJ2-2; 7 nucleotides line up with TRBD1. Unmatched junction bases numbered 7, after V lost 6 bases and J lost 6 bases. Germline V gene sequence: CDR1 DFQATT, CDR2 SNEGSKA (reference sequence). The CDR3 spans 13 residues.

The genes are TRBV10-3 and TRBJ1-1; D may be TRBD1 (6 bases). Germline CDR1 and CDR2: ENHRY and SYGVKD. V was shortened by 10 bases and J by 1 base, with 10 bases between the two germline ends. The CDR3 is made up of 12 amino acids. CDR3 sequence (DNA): TGTGCCACGAGAGGGGGGAACACTGAAGCTTTCTTT. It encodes CATRGGNTEAFF.

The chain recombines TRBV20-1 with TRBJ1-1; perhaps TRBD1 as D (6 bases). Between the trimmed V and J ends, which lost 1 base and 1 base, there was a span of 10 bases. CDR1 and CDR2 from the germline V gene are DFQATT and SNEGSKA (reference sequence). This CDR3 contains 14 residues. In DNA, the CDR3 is TGCAGTGCTAGAGGGGGGGCAGAGAACACTGAAGCTTTCTTT. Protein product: CSARGGAENTEAFF.

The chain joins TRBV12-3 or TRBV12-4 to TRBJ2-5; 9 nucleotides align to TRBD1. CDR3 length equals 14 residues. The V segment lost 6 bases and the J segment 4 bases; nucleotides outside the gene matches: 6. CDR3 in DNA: TGTGCCAGCAGCCCGGGACAGGGACCAGAGACCCAGTACTTC. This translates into CASSPGQGPETQYF.

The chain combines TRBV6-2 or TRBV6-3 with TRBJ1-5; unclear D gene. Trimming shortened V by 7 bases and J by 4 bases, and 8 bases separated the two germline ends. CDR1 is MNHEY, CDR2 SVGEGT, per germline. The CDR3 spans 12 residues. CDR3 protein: CASKARNQPQHF. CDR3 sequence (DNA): TGTGCCAGCAAGGCGCGGAATCAGCCCCAGCATTTT.

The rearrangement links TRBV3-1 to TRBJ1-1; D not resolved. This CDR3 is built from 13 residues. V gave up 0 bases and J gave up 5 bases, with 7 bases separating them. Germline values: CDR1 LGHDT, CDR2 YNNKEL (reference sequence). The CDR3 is CASSQDPATEAFF. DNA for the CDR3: TGTGCCAGCAGCCAAGATCCCGCAACTGAAGCTTTCTTT. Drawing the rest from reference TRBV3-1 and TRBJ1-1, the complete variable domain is DTAVSQTPKYLVTQMGNDKSIKCEQNLGHDTMYWYKQDSKKFLKIMFSYNNKELIINETVPNRFSPKSPDKAHLNLHINSLELGDSAVYFCASSQDPATEAFFGQGTRLTVV.

Here the CDR3 reads CAWRASWAGQETQYF. CDR3 in DNA: TGTGCCTGGAGGGCATCTTGGGCCGGCCAAGAGACCCAGTACTTC. This chain links TRBV30 with TRBJ2-5; D remains ambiguous. CDR1 GTSNPN and CDR2 SVGIG come from the germline V gene (reference sequence). This CDR3 region has 15 residues. V lost 3 bases to trimming and J lost 1 base, with 15 bases between them.

The CDR3 region is CASSLPSGRVPGELFF. The CDR3 DNA follows: TGTGCCAGCAGTTTACCTAGCGGGAGGGTCCCCGGGGAGCTGTTTTTT. J is TRBJ2-2 and V is TRBV12-3 or TRBV12-4, with 12 bases identical to TRBD2. J gave up 6 bases and V 2 bases, and 4 bases lay outside the gene matches. The CDR3 is made up of 16 amino acids.